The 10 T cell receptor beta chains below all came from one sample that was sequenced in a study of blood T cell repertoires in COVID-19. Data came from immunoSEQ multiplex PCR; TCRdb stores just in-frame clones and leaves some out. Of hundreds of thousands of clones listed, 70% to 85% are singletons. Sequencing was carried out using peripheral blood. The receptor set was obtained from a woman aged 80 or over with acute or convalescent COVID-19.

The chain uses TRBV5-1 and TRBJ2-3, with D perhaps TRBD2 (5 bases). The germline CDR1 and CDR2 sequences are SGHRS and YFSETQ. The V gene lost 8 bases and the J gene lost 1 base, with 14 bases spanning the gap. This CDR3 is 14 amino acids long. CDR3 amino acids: CASRGQAGTDTQYF. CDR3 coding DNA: TGCGCCAGTCGCGGGCAAGCCGGCACAGATACGCAGTATTTT.

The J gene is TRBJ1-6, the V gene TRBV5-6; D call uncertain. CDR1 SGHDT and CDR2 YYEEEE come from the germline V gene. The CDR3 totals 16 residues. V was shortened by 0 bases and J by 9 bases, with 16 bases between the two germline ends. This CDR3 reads CASSLGQARGISPLHF. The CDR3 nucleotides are TGTGCCAGCAGCTTGGGACAAGCCAGAGGGATTTCACCCCTCCACTTT.

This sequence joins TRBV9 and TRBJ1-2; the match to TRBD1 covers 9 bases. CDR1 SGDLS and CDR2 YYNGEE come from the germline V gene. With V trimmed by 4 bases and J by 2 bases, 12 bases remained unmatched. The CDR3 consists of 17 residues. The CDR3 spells CASSYNRGTGRNYGYTF. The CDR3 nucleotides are TGTGCCAGCAGCTACAATAGGGGGACAGGGAGGAACTATGGCTACACCTTC.

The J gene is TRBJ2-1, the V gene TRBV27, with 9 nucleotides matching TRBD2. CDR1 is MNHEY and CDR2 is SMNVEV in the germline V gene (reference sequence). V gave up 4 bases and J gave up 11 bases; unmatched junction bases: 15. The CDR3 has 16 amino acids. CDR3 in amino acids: CASSYGSSGSLVKQFF. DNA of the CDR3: TGTGCCAGCAGTTACGGGAGTAGCGGGAGTCTGGTTAAGCAGTTCTTC.

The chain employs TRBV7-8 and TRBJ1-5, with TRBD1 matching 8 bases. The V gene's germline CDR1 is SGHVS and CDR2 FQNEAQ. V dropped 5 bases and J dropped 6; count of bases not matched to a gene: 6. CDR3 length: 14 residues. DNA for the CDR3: TGTGCCAGCAGCCAGGACAGGGTTGTTCAGCCCCAGCATTTT. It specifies CASSQDRVVQPQHF.

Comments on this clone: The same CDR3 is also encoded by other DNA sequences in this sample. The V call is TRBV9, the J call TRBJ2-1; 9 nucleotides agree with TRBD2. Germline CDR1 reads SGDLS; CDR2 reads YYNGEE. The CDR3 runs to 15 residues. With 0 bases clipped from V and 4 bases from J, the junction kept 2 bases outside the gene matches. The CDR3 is CASSVASGTYNEQFF. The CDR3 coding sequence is TGTGCCAGCAGCGTAGCTAGCGGGACGTACAATGAGCAGTTCTTC.

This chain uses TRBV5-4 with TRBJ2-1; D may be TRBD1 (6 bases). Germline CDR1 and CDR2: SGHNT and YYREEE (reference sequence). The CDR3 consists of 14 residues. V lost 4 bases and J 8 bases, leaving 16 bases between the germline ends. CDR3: CASSKKLTGYEQFF. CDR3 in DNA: TGTGCCAGCAGCAAAAAATTAACAGGGTATGAGCAGTTCTTC.

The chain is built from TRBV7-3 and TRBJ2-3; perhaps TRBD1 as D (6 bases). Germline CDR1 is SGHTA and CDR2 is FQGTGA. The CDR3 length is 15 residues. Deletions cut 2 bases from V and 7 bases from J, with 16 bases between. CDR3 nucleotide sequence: TGTGCCAGCAGCTTATACCCCTCGACAGGTTATACGCAGTATTTT. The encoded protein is CASSLYPSTGYTQYF.

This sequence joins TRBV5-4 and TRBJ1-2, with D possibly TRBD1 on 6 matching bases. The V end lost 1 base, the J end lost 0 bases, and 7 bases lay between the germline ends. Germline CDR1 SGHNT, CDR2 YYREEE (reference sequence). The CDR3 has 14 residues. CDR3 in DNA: TGTGCCAGCAGCTTGACAGGGTCTAACTATGGCTACACCTTC. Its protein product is CASSLTGSNYGYTF. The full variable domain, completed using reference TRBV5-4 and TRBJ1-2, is ETGVTQSPTHLIKTRGQQVTLRCSSQSGHNTVSWYQQALGQGPQFIFQYYREEENGRGNFPPRFSGLQFPNYSSELNVNALELDDSALYLCASSLTGSNYGYTFGSGTRLTVV.

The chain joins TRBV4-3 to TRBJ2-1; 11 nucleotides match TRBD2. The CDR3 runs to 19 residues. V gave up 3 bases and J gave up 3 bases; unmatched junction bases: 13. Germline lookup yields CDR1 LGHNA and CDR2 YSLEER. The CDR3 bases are TGCGCCAGCAGCCAGGGGGTGGGAGTAGCGGGAGGGCGCTACAATGAGCAGTTCTTC. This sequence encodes CASSQGVGVAGGRYNEQFF.